The 15 T cell receptor beta chains presented below share a single source sample, sequenced in a study of tumor and adjacent non-tumor tissue in lung cancer. The template was RNA from unsorted bulk tissue. TCRbeta libraries were built with three rounds of nested PCR, modified from ARM-PCR. TCRdb processed the multiplex PCR reads anew with MiXCR; each CDR3 protein has one entry. The table records about 110,000 distinct CDR3 sequences, 84% of them present only once. The sequencing input was lung tumor tissue. The receptors derive from an older man with non-small cell lung cancer.

As concerns this clonotype: This may be a read error, as it is one base from a much larger clone. This chain joins TRBV5-4 and TRBJ2-5; D may correspond to TRBD1 or TRBD2 (5 bases each). Looked up from germline, CDR1 is SGHNT and CDR2 is YYREEE (reference sequence). This CDR3 has 11 amino acids. In DNA form, the CDR3 reads TGTGCCAGCAGCTTAGGGGAGACCCTGTACTTC. Translated, it gives CASSLGETLYF.

As to this clonotype: The germline gene is not matched at one end of the junction; a read error may be the cause. This chain connects TRBV11-2 to TRBJ1-4; tentative D call: TRBD1 (6 bases). The CDR3 runs 15 residues. Germline CDR1 reads SGHAT; CDR2 reads FQNNGV. The CDR3 spells CASSTSGTSNEKLCF. The CDR3 DNA sequence: TGTGCCAGCAGCACAAGTGGGACAAGTAATGAAAAACTGTGTTTC.

Note on this clonotype: Mismatch with germline at one junction end may stem from a read error. The chain combines TRBV2 with TRBJ2-7, with 10 bases aligning to TRBD1. This CDR3 contains 14 residues. The germline V gene encodes CDR1 SNHLY and CDR2 FYNNEI. The CDR3 region has the DNA TGTCCCAGCATGACGACAGGGGGCCTTGGGGAGCAGTACTTC. Protein: CPSMTTGGLGEQYF.

Of note for this clonotype: A junction boundary mismatches the germline segment, possibly from a read error. This chain links TRBV11-2 with TRBJ2-2; D remains unclear. The CDR3 has 14 residues. The germline gives CDR1 SGHAT, CDR2 FQNNGV. The CDR3 DNA reads as TGTGGCAGCGAACAGTCAGTAAACACGGGGGAGCTGTTTTTT. It yields the protein CGSEQSVNTGELFF.

Comments on this clonotype: One end of the junction is discordant with germline, which a read error may explain. This chain links TRBV11-1 with TRBJ1-2; D remains unclear. This CDR3 has 12 residues. Germline V CDR1 and CDR2: SGHAT, FQDESV (reference sequence). CDR3 sequence: CAGSLYRYGHTF. The CDR3 DNA is TGTGCCGGCAGCCTATACAGATATGGCCACACCTTC.

In the case of this clonotype: The conserved closing phenylalanine or tryptophan is absent in this CDR3, likely reflecting a read error. The gene calls are TRBV6-5 and TRBJ2-7; D is perhaps TRBD2 (6 bases). Germline CDR1 is MNHEY and CDR2 is SVGAGI. This CDR3 contains 16 residues. Deletions cut 2 bases from V and 0 bases from J, with 14 bases between. The CDR3 DNA reads TGTGCCAGCAGTTACCACCTGTTTAGCGGCTCCTACGAGCAGTACTCC. This encodes CASSYHLFSGSYEQYS.

With respect to this clonotype: In this CDR3 the conserved last residue, phenylalanine or tryptophan, is missing, so a read error is likely. In nucleotides, the CDR3 is TGCGCAAACAGCCGCTTGGGACTAGCGAATCAAGAGACCCAGTACTTA. Residues: CANSRLGLANQETQYL. This chain connects TRBV4-1 to TRBJ2-5; TRBD2 matches 10 bases. The CDR3 extends over 16 amino acids. Germline lookup yields CDR1 MGHRA and CDR2 YSYEKL.

The DNA of the CDR3 is TGTGCCGGCAAGACTGGGATGAAGGGCTACACCTTC. Translating gives CAGKTGMKGYTF. The rearrangement uses TRBV28 and TRBJ1-2, with no clear D. Per germline, CDR1 MDHEN and CDR2 SYDVKM. V was shortened by 11 bases and J by 8 bases, with 18 bases between the two germline ends. The CDR3 totals 12 residues.

This clonotype was counted a single time. Without the conserved terminal phenylalanine or tryptophan, this CDR3 likely stems from a read error. The chain links TRBV11-2 to TRBJ1-1; 8 bases line up with TRBD1. The length of the CDR3 is 14 residues. The V segment lost 7 bases and the J segment 5 bases; nucleotides outside the gene matches: 9. Germline CDR1 and CDR2: SGHAT and FQNNGV. CDR3 sequence reads: CASNIARGRTEAFI. CDR3 nucleotide sequence: TGTGCCAGCAACATTGCCAGGGGGCGAACTGAAGCTTTCATT.

The chain carries TRBV11-2 and TRBJ2-7; D possibly corresponds to TRBD2 (6 bases). Germline V gives CDR1 SGHAT, CDR2 FQNNGV. This CDR3 is 17 amino acids long. V lost 1 base to trimming and J lost 3 bases, with 19 bases between them. As DNA, the CDR3 is TGTGCCAGCAGCTTAGTATCCACTGGGCTAGCGTACTACGAGCAGTACTTC. The encoded protein is CASSLVSTGLAYYEQYF. The full variable domain, its missing parts supplied by reference TRBV11-2 and TRBJ2-7, is EAGVAQSPRYKIIEKRQSVAFWCNPISGHATLYWYQQILGQGPKLLIQFQNNGVVDDSQLPKDRFSAERLKGVDSTLKIQPAKLEDSAVYLCASSLVSTGLAYYEQYFGPGTRLTVT.

For this clonotype: Sequence at one end of the junction differs from germline and may be a read error. V is TRBV6-2 or TRBV6-3 and J is TRBJ1-5; weak D call: TRBD1 (6 bases). This CDR3 is 14 amino acids long. Germline CDR1 is MNHEY and CDR2 is SVGEGT. The CDR3: CASSYHRENQSQHF. The CDR3 coding sequence is TGTGCTAGCAGTTATCACAGGGAAAATCAGTCCCAGCATTTT.

Concerning this clonotype: This is likely a read error, given that the CDR3 carries no conserved phenylalanine or tryptophan at its end. The DNA is left out, because the CDR3 cannot be placed on it with certainty; the CDR3 is given as TCRdb lists it. V gene TRBV6-5 combines with J gene TRBJ1-1; the table's D call, TRBD1, was not checked against the DNA. The CDR3 sequence runs 13 residues, both termini included. In germline, CDR1 is MNHEY, CDR2 SVGAGI. CDR3 in amino acids: CASSYKGGDEVFL.

As regards this clonotype: One end of the junction is discordant with germline, which a read error may explain. The chain combines TRBV4-2 with TRBJ2-7, with D unclear. Germline lookup yields CDR1 LGHNA and CDR2 YNFKEQ. The CDR3 runs to 14 residues. CDR3 sequence (DNA): TGTGCCAGCAGCCAAGGACTGGGCCTCTACGAGCATTACTTC. Translating gives CASSQGLGLYEHYF.

This chain joins TRBV29-1 and TRBJ1-1, with 10 bases lining up with TRBD1. The CDR3 runs 13 residues. Losses at the gene ends were 8 bases for V and 6 bases for J; bases not matched to a gene: 9. Germline CDR1 and CDR2: SQVTM and ANQGSEA. The CDR3 DNA reads as TGCAGCATAAGACAGGGGGCGAGGTCTGAAGCTTTCTTT. Amino acids: CSIRQGARSEAFF.

This clonotype was observed at least ten times. The gene calls are TRBV6-6 and TRBJ2-3; D may be TRBD2 (5 bases). The CDR3 loop spans 12 amino acids. V was shortened by 5 bases and J by 6 bases, with 9 bases between the two germline ends. The germline V gene has CDR1 MNHNY and CDR2 SVGAGI (reference sequence). CDR3 in amino acids: CASSGRGDTQYF. The CDR3 coding sequence is TGTGCCAGCAGTGGGAGAGGGGATACGCAGTATTTT.